The rows below give T cell receptor beta chains drawn from one sample of a study of blood T cell repertoires in COVID-19. Profiling relied on immunoSEQ multiplex PCR, and the TCRdb table lists in-frame clones only, not all of them. This table holds about 240,000 clones, 80% to 90% found once. The specimen sequenced was PBMCs or T cells enriched from blood (not recorded which). The receptors were gathered from a woman in her 30s who had recovered from COVID-19. The CDR3 runs from the conserved cysteine through the conserved F or W. D genes are given only for firm matches. Some rows have no size entry. The others give once, few or many, or a class for an expanded clone.

.,TRBJ1-2,.,TRBV28,TGTGCCAGCAGGGAAGGGGGGGCCTATGGCTACACCTTC,CASREGGAYGYTF
.,TRBJ1-1,.,TRBV19,TGTGCCAGTAGTGGGGCAGGGGAGAACACTGAAGCTTTCTTT,CASSGAGENTEAFF
.,TRBJ1-3,.,TRBV4-3,TGCGCCAGCAGCCAGGAGACCCGGACTGGAAACACCATATATTTT,CASSQETRTGNTIYF
.,TRBJ1-1,.,TRBV28,TGTGCCAGCAGTCCCCCGGGGGGGAACACTGAAGCTTTCTTT,CASSPPGGNTEAFF
once,TRBJ1-1,.,TRBV28,TGTGCCAGCAGTTCCCTAGACAGGCCGAACACTGAAGCTTTCTTT,CASSSLDRPNTEAFF
.,TRBJ1-1,.,TRBV12-3/TRBV12-4,TGTGCCAGCAGTAGCTCAGGGGATACTGAAGCTTTCTTT,CASSSSGDTEAFF
.,TRBJ1-1,.,TRBV7-9,TGTGCCAGCAGCTTAGCGGAGGGGAACACTGAAGCTTTCTTT,CASSLAEGNTEAFF
.,TRBJ2-5,TRBD2,TRBV10-3,TGTGCCATCCTAGCGGGAGAGTGGGTGTGGTACTTC,CAILAGEWVWYF
few,TRBJ2-2,TRBD2,TRBV7-8,TGTGCCAGCAGCCGGAATCTTGAGCGGGGGAACACCGGGGAGCTGTTTTTT,CASSRNLERGNTGELFF
.,TRBJ2-1,TRBD2,TRBV7-2,TGTGCCAGCAGCATCGCTAGCGCGGGGGGTAATGAGCAGTTCTTC,CASSIASAGGNEQFF
.,TRBJ2-6,.,TRBV28,TGTGCCAGCAGTCCGTGGGACACCCCGGCACCAATAAGCTCTGGGGCCAACGTCCTGACTTTC,CASSPWDTPAPISSGANVLTF
.,TRBJ1-5,.,TRBV7-9,TGTGCCAGCAGCTTAGGAGATCAGCCCCAGCATTTT,CASSLGDQPQHF
.,TRBJ1-5,TRBD1,TRBV30,TGTGCCTGGAGAGACAGACAGGGGCATCAGCCCCAGCATTTT,CAWRDRQGHQPQHF
.,TRBJ2-3,.,TRBV27,TGTGCCAGCAGTTTAAGCAGGGGCCCCACAGATACGCAGTATTTT,CASSLSRGPTDTQYF
.,TRBJ2-1,TRBD2,TRBV5-1,TGCGCCAGCAGCTTGGCGACGGGAGGGTACTACAATGAGCAGTTCTTC,CASSLATGGYYNEQFF
few,TRBJ2-2,.,TRBV9,TGTGCCAGCAGCGGAGTGATCGCGAACACCGGGGAGCTGTTTTTT,CASSGVIANTGELFF
.,TRBJ2-7,TRBD2,TRBV4-3,TGCGCCAGCAGCCCGGGAATCCGACTAGCGGGAGTCCACGAGCAGTACTTC,CASSPGIRLAGVHEQYF
.,TRBJ1-4,.,TRBV18,TGTGCCAGCTCACCCCTTCCGGACAGTTTTAATGAAAAACTGTTTTTT,CASSPLPDSFNEKLFF
.,TRBJ1-5,.,TRBV19,TGTGCCAGTAGGAGGGGACTCGATGTCGGGTATCAGCCCCAGCATTTT,CASRRGLDVGYQPQHF
.,TRBJ2-1,TRBD2,TRBV6-4,TGTGCCAGCAGATGGACTAGTGAGGGTGATGAGCAGTTCTTC,CASRWTSEGDEQFF
.,TRBJ1-5,TRBD1,TRBV27,TGTGCCAGCAGTGGGACAAGGGGGCCCGGCAATCAGCCCCAGCATTTT,CASSGTRGPGNQPQHF
once,TRBJ1-1,.,TRBV3-1/TRBV3-2,TGTGCCAGCAGCCAAGATGGGGCAGGGAAGACTGAAGCTTTCTTT,CASSQDGAGKTEAFF
.,TRBJ1-5,.,TRBV25-1,TGTGCCAGCAGTGAAGCCACGGGTGATCAGCCCCAGCATTTT,CASSEATGDQPQHF
.,TRBJ2-7,.,TRBV28,TGTGCCAGCAGTTTGGCGGGCTACGAGCAGTACTTC,CASSLAGYEQYF
once,TRBJ1-1,TRBD1,TRBV27,TGTGCCAGCAGTTTTGCAGGGGGCGGAACTGAAGCTTTCTTT,CASSFAGGGTEAFF
.,TRBJ1-4,TRBD1,TRBV28,TGTGCCAGCAGTTTATTCGGACAGGGGAAGAATGAAAAACTGTTTTTT,CASSLFGQGKNEKLFF
few,TRBJ2-3,TRBD1,TRBV7-2,TGTGCCAGCAGCCCCATTCCGGGACAGCTAGATACGCAGTATTTT,CASSPIPGQLDTQYF
.,TRBJ2-7,TRBD2,TRBV5-1,TGCGCCAGCAGCGCAACCGGACTAGCGGGATACGAGCAGTACTTC,CASSATGLAGYEQYF
.,TRBJ2-2,.,TRBV30,TGTGCCTGGAGTCAGAACCCCGGGGAGCTGTTTTTT,CAWSQNPGELFF
.,TRBJ2-5,.,TRBV4-3,TGCGCCAGCAGCCCCGAACGCCTATTCCAAGAGACCCAGTACTTC,CASSPERLFQETQYF
.,TRBJ2-7,.,TRBV6-5,TGTGCCAGCAGGGGCAGGGGCGAGCAGTACTTC,CASRGRGEQYF
few,TRBJ1-2,.,TRBV27,TGTGCCAGCAGTTCCTTGACTGATAACTATGGCTACACCTTC,CASSSLTDNYGYTF
once,TRBJ1-1,.,TRBV18,TGTGCCAGCTCACCACCAGCCAAGAACACTGAAGCTTTCTTT,CASSPPAKNTEAFF